The 14 T cell receptor beta chains below all came from one sample that was sequenced in a study of blood T cells in healthy people across ages. Then a second PCR, running about 6 to 11 cycles, was carried out with a sample-barcoded 5' primer and a J-beta primer mix. One entry per CDR3 protein, called by TCRdb with MiXCR from the 5' RACE reads. The sample holds roughly 1 million distinct CDR3 sequences, 20% to 25% seen once. The sample was also reused in another study, on T cells of mothers and their children.

Material: blood. The receptors originated from a girl aged 2-10 years in good health.

This clonotype has more than one count but fewer than ten. A much larger clonotype is one base distant, so this may be a read error. The chain joins TRBV5-1 to TRBJ2-5; 14 bases line up with TRBD2. Germline assignment: CDR1 SGHRS and CDR2 YFSETQ. CDR3 size: 15 residues. CDR3 coding DNA: TGCGCCAGCAGCCCCGGACTAGCGGGAGGAGAGACCCAGTGCTTC. It codes for CASSPGLAGGETQCF.

The chain has TRBV12-5 and TRBJ1-4; no clear D gene. Per germline, CDR1 LGHNT and CDR2 FRNRAP. The CDR3 consists of 15 residues. Trimming removed 1 base from V and 14 bases from J, with 20 bases in between. The CDR3 region has the DNA TGTGCTAGTGGTTTGGGGGATGGTCTTTCGAGTGTGCTGTTTTTT. Its protein is CASGLGDGLSSVLFF.

The DNA of the CDR3 is TGCAGCGTCATGATGATAGGAAACACCATATATTTT. It is translated as CSVMMIGNTIYF. J is TRBJ1-3 and V is TRBV29-1; D is unclear. CDR3 size: 12 residues. CDR1 is SQVTM, CDR2 ANQGSEA, per germline. V was trimmed by 6 bases and J by 4 bases, leaving 10 bases between them.

This clonotype was detected a few times. The CDR3 bases are TGTGCCAGCAGCGCCCCAACAGCGGAGCAGTTCTTC. Protein: CASSAPTAEQFF. The chain uses TRBV7-9 and TRBJ2-1; D remains ambiguous. This CDR3 contains 12 residues. In germline, CDR1 is SEHNR, CDR2 FQNEAQ (reference sequence). Trimming cost V 5 bases and J 10 bases, with 12 bases left between them. Full variable domain (missing parts from reference TRBV7-9 and TRBJ2-1): DTGVSQNPRHKITKRGQNVTFRCDPISEHNRLYWYRQTLGQGPEFLTYFQNEAQLEKSRLLSDRFSAERPKGSFSTLEIQRTEQGDSAMYLCASSAPTAEQFFGPGTRLTVL.

The chain recombines TRBV12-5 with TRBJ2-7, with D unresolved. With 9 bases removed from V and 6 bases from J, the gap between germline ends came to 12 bases. The CDR3 runs to 11 residues. Germline loops: CDR1 LGHNT, CDR2 FRNRAP. CDR3 loop: CASSAWGEQYF. DNA for the CDR3: TGTGCTAGCTCCGCCTGGGGCGAGCAGTACTTC.

V gene TRBV11-2 combines with J gene TRBJ2-2; 7 positions match TRBD2. J was trimmed by 4 bases and V by 7 bases; bases with no gene match: 24. This CDR3 has 20 residues. Germline CDR1 SGHAT, CDR2 FQNNGV. The CDR3 protein is CASTKDPPFRQRDGTGELFF. The CDR3 DNA reads as TGTGCCAGCACCAAGGATCCCCCGTTTAGGCAGCGGGACGGCACCGGGGAGCTGTTTTTT.

This clonotype was detected only a few times. V and J are TRBV10-3 and TRBJ1-3; D gene unclear. Germline lookup yields CDR1 ENHRY and CDR2 SYGVKD. CDR3 length equals 17 residues. V lost 0 bases to trimming and J lost 1 base, with 13 bases between them. As DNA, the CDR3 is TGTGCCATCAGTGAGTCAGGGTCTTACCTGTCTGGAAACACCATATATTTT. Translating gives CAISESGSYLSGNTIYF.

This clonotype was observed a handful of times. The V gene is TRBV28, the J gene TRBJ1-1; D call uncertain. CDR1 and CDR2 from the germline V gene are MDHEN and SYDVKM. CDR3 length: 11 residues. V was cut by 8 bases and J by 3 bases, with 7 bases left in between. For the CDR3, the DNA is TGTGCCAGCGCTCTCTACACTGAAGCTTTCTTT. This encodes CASALYTEAFF. Full variable domain (rest looked up from reference TRBV28 and TRBJ1-1): DVKVTQSSRYLVKRTGEKVFLECVQDMDHENMFWYRQDPGLGLRLIYFSYDVKMKEKGDIPEGYSVSREKKERFSLILESASTNQTSMYLCASALYTEAFFGQGTRLTVV.

This clonotype was recorded a few times. This sequence joins TRBV29-1 and TRBJ2-7; weak D call: TRBD2 (5 bases). V gave up 5 bases and J gave up 0 bases, with 8 bases separating them. This CDR3 comprises 12 residues. The V gene's germline CDR1 is SQVTM and CDR2 ANQGSEA. CDR3 loop: CSVWESSYEQYF. The CDR3 bases are TGCAGCGTTTGGGAGAGCTCCTACGAGCAGTACTTC.

This clonotype was seen only a few times. One end of the junction does not line up with germline, which may come from a read error. The V call is TRBV7-6, the J call TRBJ2-1, with 10 bases matching TRBD1. The CDR3 has 17 residues. Germline CDR1 reads SGHVS; CDR2 reads FNYEAQ. The CDR3 region is CASSLGVGGQGTSEQFF. CDR3 in DNA: TGTGCCAGCAGTTTAGGGGTAGGGGGACAGGGGACCAGTGAGCAGTTCTTC.

This clonotype was detected a few times. J is TRBJ1-5 and V is TRBV18; 8 bases agree with TRBD1. The germline gives CDR1 KGHSH, CDR2 LQKENI. This CDR3 comprises 17 residues. After removal of 6 bases from V and 0 bases from J, the junction contained 10 bases not matched to a gene. CDR3 in amino acids: CASSPRRTGTSNQPQHF. CDR3 coding DNA: TGTGCCAGCTCCCCGCGGAGGACAGGGACTAGCAATCAGCCCCAGCATTTT.

This clonotype was found a few times. The chain couples TRBV20-1 to TRBJ2-1, with D uncertain. The CDR3 is 14 residues long. Germline CDR1 is DFQATT and CDR2 is SNEGSKA (reference sequence). Between the trimmed V and J ends, which lost 1 base and 3 bases, there was a span of 10 bases. The CDR3 coding sequence is TGCAGTGCTAGAGGAGAGAAGAACTACAATGAGCAGTTCTTC. Protein: CSARGEKNYNEQFF.

V usage is TRBV20-1 and J usage is TRBJ2-5; TRBD1 aligns across 8 bases. The CDR3 has 13 residues. V lost 5 bases, J lost 4 bases, and 6 bases stayed unmatched. The V gene's germline CDR1 is DFQATT and CDR2 SNEGSKA (reference sequence). CDR3 residues: CSAVPDRGETQYF. The CDR3, as DNA: TGCAGTGCTGTGCCCGACAGGGGAGAGACCCAGTACTTC.

The gene calls are TRBV7-9 and TRBJ2-5, with 10 bases aligning to TRBD2. The CDR3 sequence is 16 residues long. J lost 4 bases, V lost 5 bases, and 10 bases had no gene match. Germline V gene sequence: CDR1 SEHNR, CDR2 FQNEAQ (reference sequence). As DNA, the CDR3 is TGTGCCAGCAGCCTATCTAGCGGGGGCCCAACAGAGACCCAGTACTTC. Its translation is CASSLSSGGPTETQYF.